The 31 T cell receptor beta chains given below trace back to one sample, sequenced in a study of T cells in localized non-small cell lung cancer. Assay: immunoSEQ multiplex PCR; the TCRdb copy retains only in-frame clones and omits some. The sample holds around 92,000 clones; roughly 90% are singletons and the top ten take approximately 4%. The starting material was PBMCs, obtained before any cancer treatment. The receptors stem from a woman aged 40-70 years with stage II squamous cell lung carcinoma.

The rearrangement uses TRBV7-9 and TRBJ1-1, with D tentatively TRBD1 (6 bases). V was clipped by 5 bases and J by 6 bases, with 16 bases between them. Germline V CDR1 and CDR2: SEHNR, FQNEAQ (reference sequence). This CDR3 has 14 residues. The CDR3 DNA sequence: TGTGCCAGCAGCCTAATACATGGACAGTCTGAAGCTTTCTTT. Protein product: CASSLIHGQSEAFF. The full variable domain, in which reference TRBV7-9 and TRBJ1-1 provide the parts outside the CDR3, is DTGVSQNPRHKITKRGQNVTFRCDPISEHNRLYWYRQTLGQGPEFLTYFQNEAQLEKSRLLSDRFSAERPKGSFSTLEIQRTEQGDSAMYLCASSLIHGQSEAFFGQGTRLTVV.

V is TRBV11-2 and J is TRBJ2-7; 9 bases are a match to TRBD2. Losses at the gene ends were 7 bases for V and 6 bases for J; bases not matched to a gene: 19. The CDR3 is 17 amino acids. Per germline, CDR1 SGHAT and CDR2 FQNNGV. The chain's CDR3 is CASTPAGGVSLRGEQYF. CDR3 DNA: TGTGCCAGCACCCCAGCGGGAGGAGTTTCCCTTCGGGGCGAGCAGTACTTC.

The chain is built from TRBV19 and TRBJ2-7; 10 positions match TRBD2. The V gene end was trimmed by 5 bases and the J gene end by 6 bases; junction bases not matched to a gene: 16. The CDR3 has 17 residues. The germline V gene encodes CDR1 LNHDA and CDR2 SQIVND (reference sequence). CDR3 DNA sequence: TGTGCCAGTAGTCCGCCCGGGGCTAGCGGGAGCGTGATCGAGCAGTACTTC. Encoded protein: CASSPPGASGSVIEQYF. Together with reference TRBV19 and TRBJ2-7, the CDR3 gives the full variable domain: DGGITQSPKYLFRKEGQNVTLSCEQNLNHDAMYWYRQDPGQGLRLIYYSQIVNDFQKGDIAEGYSVSREKKESFPLTVTSAQKNPTAFYLCASSPPGASGSVIEQYFGPGTRLTVT.

V usage is TRBV28 and J usage is TRBJ1-5; D might be TRBD1 (5 bases). With 6 bases removed from V and 8 bases from J, the gap between germline ends came to 23 bases. Germline CDR1 MDHEN, CDR2 SYDVKM. The CDR3 has 16 amino acids. Here the CDR3 DNA reads TGTGCCAGCAGACCGACAGCGCCGAAATTTTCTGAGCCCCAGCATTTT. It specifies CASRPTAPKFSEPQHF.

The table lists this clone with a count of one. J is TRBJ1-5 and V is TRBV27; 7 bases are a match to TRBD1. Germline V gives CDR1 MNHEY, CDR2 SMNVEV (reference sequence). Trimming cost V 6 bases and J 5 bases; bases outside gene matches: 7. The CDR3 runs to 14 residues. The CDR3 spells CASSPGGLYQPQHF. CDR3 in DNA: TGTGCCAGCAGCCCAGGGGGACTCTATCAGCCCCAGCATTTT.

The V call is TRBV5-1, the J call TRBJ1-4; no firm D call. Trimming took off 2 bases at V and 0 bases at J, with 8 bases between the two ends. The CDR3 totals 15 residues. The germline V gene encodes CDR1 SGHRS and CDR2 YFSETQ. The CDR3 spells CASSFDKTTNEKLFF. The CDR3 DNA reads TGCGCCAGCAGCTTTGACAAGACAACTAATGAAAAACTGTTTTTT. The whole variable domain, filled in from reference TRBV5-1 and TRBJ1-4, reads KAGVTQTPRYLIKTRGQQVTLSCSPISGHRSVSWYQQTPGQGLQFLFEYFSETQRNKGNFPGRFSGRQFSNSRSEMNVSTLELGDSALYLCASSFDKTTNEKLFFGSGTQLSVL.

This chain links TRBV5-1 with TRBJ1-4, with D tentatively TRBD1 (6 bases). The CDR3 has 17 residues. CDR1 is SGHRS, CDR2 YFSETQ, per germline. V was trimmed by 4 bases and J by 7 bases, leaving 23 bases between them. The CDR3 sequence is CASSAEVQGLDGEKLFF. The CDR3 bases are TGCGCCAGCAGCGCAGAGGTACAGGGACTGGATGGTGAAAAACTGTTTTTT.

This chain uses TRBV28 with TRBJ1-2; 7 bases are shared with TRBD1. The V segment lost 2 bases and the J segment 2 bases; nucleotides outside the gene matches: 5. CDR1 is MDHEN and CDR2 is SYDVKM in the germline V gene. The length of the CDR3 is 15 residues. The CDR3 DNA is TGTGCCAGCAGTTTAGCCCAGGGGGTCAACTATGGCTACACCTTC. Translating gives CASSLAQGVNYGYTF.

This chain links TRBV6-1 with TRBJ1-4, with D perhaps TRBD1 (5 bases). Germline V gives CDR1 MNHNS, CDR2 SASEGT. Trimming shortened V by 2 bases and J by 4 bases, and 11 bases separated the two germline ends. The CDR3 totals 15 residues. CDR3 in DNA: TGTGCCAGCAGTGAAAGGGGTCTGGGTAATGAAAAACTGTTTTTT. Amino acid sequence: CASSERGLGNEKLFF.

The chain links TRBV5-6 to TRBJ1-5; a possible D gene is TRBD1 (5 bases). V dropped 4 bases and J dropped 6 bases, with 14 bases sitting between them. The CDR3 totals 14 residues. Germline V gene sequence: CDR1 SGHDT, CDR2 YYEEEE. CDR3 nucleotide sequence: TGTGCCAGCAGCCGACAGTGGGGGGGTCAGCCCCAGCATTTT. It codes for CASSRQWGGQPQHF.

V usage is TRBV4-2 and J usage is TRBJ2-2; D is ambiguous. The CDR3 extends over 14 amino acids. Trimming shortened V by 3 bases and J by 5 bases, and 10 bases separated the two germline ends. Germline CDR1 LGHNA, CDR2 YNFKEQ. Here the CDR3 reads CASSHNVATGELFF. The CDR3 bases are TGTGCCAGCAGCCACAACGTCGCGACCGGGGAGCTGTTTTTT.

The chain employs TRBV18 and TRBJ1-1; D uncertain. The CDR3 loop spans 12 amino acids. Germline loops: CDR1 KGHSH, CDR2 LQKENI. Trimming took off 7 bases at V and 5 bases at J, with 11 bases between the two ends. CDR3 in amino acids: CASFTVRTEAFF. The CDR3 nucleotides read TGTGCCAGCTTCACCGTGAGGACTGAAGCTTTCTTT.

The chain uses TRBV2 and TRBJ2-1, with unresolved D. The germline V gene has CDR1 SNHLY and CDR2 FYNNEI. Trimming left V 9 bases short and J 3 bases short, with 18 bases between. The CDR3 contains 15 residues. The chain's CDR3 is CARGADAANYNEQFF. Here the CDR3 DNA reads TGTGCCAGGGGCGCGGACGCAGCGAACTACAATGAGCAGTTCTTC.

V usage is TRBV30 and J usage is TRBJ1-2; D may be TRBD1 (5 bases). Germline CDR1 and CDR2: GTSNPN and SVGIG (reference sequence). The CDR3 contains 14 residues. Trimming took off 1 base at V and 7 bases at J, with 16 bases between the two ends. The CDR3 spells CAWSATAGGTGYTF. CDR3 DNA: TGTGCCTGGAGTGCGACAGCGGGTGGCACTGGCTACACCTTC.

In its sample, this clone was seen once. This sequence joins TRBV5-1 and TRBJ2-2; D unclear. The germline V gene has CDR1 SGHRS and CDR2 YFSETQ. V was cut by 0 bases and J by 6 bases, with 9 bases left in between. CDR3 length equals 14 residues. The CDR3 spells CASSLEGPPGELFF. The CDR3 region has the DNA TGCGCCAGCAGCTTGGAGGGTCCCCCCGGGGAGCTGTTTTTT.

The rearrangement joins TRBV6-1 to TRBJ1-4; 7 positions agree with TRBD1. V trimming: 2 bases; J trimming: 4 bases; junction bases outside the gene matches: 4. The CDR3 has 15 amino acids. CDR1 is MNHNS, CDR2 SASEGT, per germline. For the CDR3, the DNA is TGTGCCAGCAGTGAAATTTCAGGGGGTAATGAAAAACTGTTTTTT. Translating it yields CASSEISGGNEKLFF.

The table lists this clone with a few counts. The gene calls are TRBV2 and TRBJ2-7, with D uncertain. The CDR3 is 14 residues long. Trimming removed 4 bases at V and 7 bases at J, with 17 bases between. Germline V CDR1 and CDR2: SNHLY, FYNNEI. The CDR3 reads CASSALHPPREQYF. The CDR3 nucleotides are TGTGCCAGCAGTGCTCTACACCCCCCTCGTGAGCAGTACTTC.

The CDR3: CASSQDGQGQDTIYF. The CDR3 region has the DNA TGTGCCAGCAGCCAAGATGGGCAGGGTCAGGACACCATATATTTT. The rearrangement links TRBV4-2 to TRBJ1-3; D is possibly TRBD1 (5 bases). CDR1 and CDR2 (germline): LGHNA, YNFKEQ. The V end lost 0 bases, the J end lost 8 bases, and 14 bases lay between the germline ends. The CDR3 has 15 residues.

The J gene is TRBJ2-3, the V gene TRBV7-8; D unresolved. In germline, CDR1 is SGHVS, CDR2 FQNEAQ. The length of the CDR3 is 12 residues. With 9 bases removed from V and 1 base from J, the gap between germline ends came to 8 bases. CDR3 protein: CASGRGTDTQYF. CDR3 in DNA: TGTGCCAGTGGACGGGGCACAGATACGCAGTATTTT.

The chain couples TRBV12-5 to TRBJ1-1; D is unresolved. Trimming took off 3 bases at V and 3 bases at J, with 8 bases between the two ends. Germline V gene lookup returns CDR1 LGHNT and CDR2 FRNRAP. The CDR3 consists of 13 residues. CDR3: CASGFFSDTEAFF. The CDR3 DNA reads as TGTGCTAGTGGTTTTTTTTCGGACACTGAAGCTTTCTTT.

The chain carries TRBV12-5 and TRBJ1-1; D unclear. The V end lost 1 base, the J end lost 7 bases, and 7 bases lay between the germline ends. Germline CDR1 LGHNT, CDR2 FRNRAP. CDR3 length: 12 residues. The CDR3 region is CASGLDWGEAFF. The CDR3 DNA sequence: TGTGCTAGTGGTTTGGATTGGGGTGAAGCTTTCTTT.

V gene TRBV6-5 combines with J gene TRBJ1-2; possible D gene TRBD1, 5 bases. Per germline, CDR1 MNHEY and CDR2 SVGAGI. The CDR3 is made up of 13 amino acids. Deletions cut 5 bases from V and 4 bases from J, with 11 bases between. The CDR3 DNA reads as TGTGCCAGCAGTGTCGGGGCCGGCTATGGCTACACCTTC. Amino acid sequence: CASSVGAGYGYTF.

This clone was observed a handful of times. The chain carries TRBV7-6 and TRBJ1-1, with D maybe TRBD1 (6 bases). Germline lookup yields CDR1 SGHVS and CDR2 FNYEAQ. The CDR3 contains 17 residues. Between the trimmed V and J ends, which lost 5 bases and 3 bases, there was a span of 22 bases. In DNA, the CDR3 is TGTGCCAGCAGCACGACGACAGGATTCTTTAGGGACACTGAAGCTTTCTTT. This translates into CASSTTTGFFRDTEAFF.

This chain joins TRBV4-1 and TRBJ2-7; the match to TRBD2 covers 8 bases. There are 15 residues in the CDR3. Germline CDR1 is MGHRA and CDR2 is YSYEKL. V lost 4 bases and J lost 2; bases outside the gene matches: 7. CDR3 in DNA: TGCGCCAGCAGCCCTGGCAGCGGGAGAGCCTACGAGCAGTACTTC. Amino acid sequence: CASSPGSGRAYEQYF.

The chain uses TRBV30 and TRBJ1-4; TRBD1 matches 8 bases. Germline V gene data show CDR1 as GTSNPN and CDR2 as SVGIG (reference sequence). V lost 2 bases to trimming and J lost 3 bases; unmatched junction nucleotides: 5. This CDR3 comprises 15 residues. Here the CDR3 reads CAWSLKTGANEKLFF. In nucleotides, the CDR3 is TGTGCCTGGAGTCTAAAGACAGGGGCTAATGAAAAACTGTTTTTT. Complete variable domain (other parts from reference TRBV30 and TRBJ1-4): SQTIHQWPATLVQPVGSPLSLECTVEGTSNPNLYWYRQAAGRGLQLLFYSVGIGQISSEVPQNLSASRPQDRQFILSSKKLLLSDSGFYLCAWSLKTGANEKLFFGSGTQLSVL.

The genes are TRBV27 and TRBJ1-1; tentative D call: TRBD1 (6 bases). CDR1 is MNHEY and CDR2 is SMNVEV in the germline V gene (reference sequence). V gave up 5 bases and J gave up 8 bases, with 12 bases separating them. This CDR3 comprises 12 residues. CDR3 amino acids: CASSPPDREAFF. In DNA form, the CDR3 reads TGTGCCAGCAGTCCGCCCGACAGGGAAGCTTTCTTT.

The chain couples TRBV6-4 to TRBJ2-2; TRBD2 is a possible D gene (6 bases). The CDR3 is 16 amino acids. Trimming removed 4 bases from V and 4 bases from J, with 16 bases in between. The germline V gene encodes CDR1 MRHNA and CDR2 SNTAGT. The CDR3 DNA sequence: TGTGCCAGCAGTGCCCCGGATCGGGGAGGCACCGGGGAGCTGTTTTTT. It yields the protein CASSAPDRGGTGELFF.

This chain uses TRBV19 with TRBJ1-5, with a weak D call TRBD1 (5 bases). Between the trimmed V and J ends, which lost 3 bases and 5 bases, there was a span of 14 bases. Germline-derived CDR1 and CDR2 are LNHDA and SQIVND (reference sequence). The CDR3 is 15 residues long. As DNA, the CDR3 is TGTGCCAGTAGTATTCCGGGCAGGGATTATCAGCCCCAGCATTTT. This encodes CASSIPGRDYQPQHF.

This chain uses TRBV20-1 with TRBJ1-2; D perhaps matches TRBD1 (5 bases). There are 11 residues in the CDR3. Trimming stripped 6 bases from V and 8 bases from J, with 13 bases between. Germline values: CDR1 DFQATT, CDR2 SNEGSKA (reference sequence). The CDR3 is CSAGRGSGYTF. CDR3 DNA: TGCAGTGCCGGGCGGGGGAGCGGCTACACCTTC.

V usage is TRBV5-1 and J usage is TRBJ1-2; D is uncertain. This CDR3 comprises 15 residues. Germline CDR1 SGHRS, CDR2 YFSETQ. V lost 0 bases and J lost 5, with 14 bases in between. The CDR3 coding sequence is TGCGCCAGCAGCTTGGCCGTAGAGAGTCGTTATGGCTACACCTTC. Amino acids: CASSLAVESRYGYTF.

V gene TRBV19 combines with J gene TRBJ1-2; D gene unclear. The length of the CDR3 is 16 residues. V was pared by 2 bases and J by 2 bases, with 15 bases between. Germline CDR1 is LNHDA and CDR2 is SQIVND (reference sequence). This chain's CDR3 is CASSIKVDFANYGYTF. CDR3 nucleotides: TGTGCCAGTAGTATAAAAGTAGACTTCGCAAACTATGGCTACACCTTC.